This T cell receptor beta chain is from a study of cytotoxic CD8 clonotypes in ibrutinib-treated CLL. Study as a whole: About 25 partial and 2 complete responses; at median approximately 70 months, about 14 remitted, some 12 progressed.

The germline V gene encodes CDR1 SEHNR and CDR2 FQNEAQ (reference sequence). The ends lost 3 bases at V and 4 bases at J; junction bases unmatched: 6. The CDR3 loop spans 15 amino acids. Study-wide results and limits: Clonality showed a rise at ibrutinib response that reversed toward baseline at progression.

Using immunoSEQ multiplex PCR, the repertoire was profiled, and TCRdb retains in-frame clones only, with some absent. Of fewer than 90,000 clones detected, roughly 72% appear once; the ten largest clones hold 4.5% to 6%. With cryopreserved PBMCs as the source, roughly 2 micrograms of genomic DNA went to TCR beta libraries. As concerns this clone: The antigen is not known.

The chain joins TRBV7-9 to TRBJ2-3; TRBD2 aligns across 8 bases. This receptor was identified in a human donor with chronic lymphocytic leukemia. Sequenced here: PBMCs, sampled after 12 months of ibrutinib treatment. This CDR3 reads CASSFGGGPADTQYF. In nucleotides, the CDR3 is TGTGCCAGCAGCTTCGGGGGGGGGCCCGCAGATACGCAGTATTTT.